Presented here are 17 T cell receptor beta chains from one specimen sequenced in a study of blood T cell repertoires in COVID-19. Assay used: immunoSEQ multiplex PCR; TCRdb lists only in-frame clones, some missing. The profile shows 90,000 to 100,000 clones, around 81% of them singletons. Sequenced: peripheral blood. These receptors were taken from a man between 60 and 75 years old with acute or convalescent COVID-19.

V usage is TRBV6-4 and J usage is TRBJ2-1; tentative D call: TRBD2 (5 bases). From germline, CDR1 is MRHNA and CDR2 SNTAGT. Trimming took off 5 bases at V and 0 bases at J, with 8 bases between the two ends. CDR3 size: 14 residues. The CDR3 loop reads CASSPRDSYNEQFF. The CDR3, as DNA: TGTGCCAGCAGTCCTCGGGACTCCTACAATGAGCAGTTCTTC.

This clone was observed a handful of times. The V gene is TRBV19, the J gene TRBJ1-4, with a possible D match to TRBD1 (5 bases). Trimming cost V 5 bases and J 4 bases, with 20 bases left between them. Germline-derived CDR1 and CDR2 are LNHDA and SQIVND (reference sequence). The CDR3 loop spans 17 amino acids. For the CDR3, the DNA is TGTGCCAGTAGTCCCCACGGAGGGGCGATGAATAATGAAAAACTGTTTTTT. Its translation: CASSPHGGAMNNEKLFF. Based on the CDR3 plus reference TRBV19 and TRBJ1-4, the full variable domain is DGGITQSPKYLFRKEGQNVTLSCEQNLNHDAMYWYRQDPGQGLRLIYYSQIVNDFQKGDIAEGYSVSREKKESFPLTVTSAQKNPTAFYLCASSPHGGAMNNEKLFFGSGTQLSVL.

V and J are TRBV18 and TRBJ1-3; no definite D call. This CDR3 contains 14 residues. V was cut by 3 bases and J by 4 bases, with 10 bases left in between. The germline V gene encodes CDR1 KGHSH and CDR2 LQKENI. CDR3 loop: CASSPASVGNTIYF. The CDR3 nucleotides read TGTGCCAGCTCACCTGCCTCAGTAGGAAACACCATATATTTT. Full variable domain (outside the CDR3, taken from reference TRBV18 and TRBJ1-3): NAGVMQNPRHLVRRRGQEARLRCSPMKGHSHVYWYRQLPEEGLKFMVYLQKENIIDESGMPKERFSAEFPKEGPSILRIQQVVRGDSAAYFCASSPASVGNTIYFGEGSWLTVV.

This clone appeared a few times. The rearrangement links TRBV5-1 to TRBJ1-6, with a possible D match to TRBD1 (5 bases). The CDR3 runs to 13 residues. V was trimmed by 5 bases and J by 7 bases, leaving 10 bases between them. Germline V gives CDR1 SGHRS, CDR2 YFSETQ. The chain's CDR3 is CASRGAENSPLHF. The CDR3, as DNA: TGCGCCAGCAGAGGGGCTGAGAATTCACCCCTCCACTTT.

The V call is TRBV5-8, the J call TRBJ2-5, with 13 bases identical to TRBD2. This CDR3 is 17 amino acids long. The germline V gene encodes CDR1 SGHTS and CDR2 YDEGEE. V shed 4 bases, J shed 4 bases, and the junction held 10 bases outside the gene matches. The CDR3 region is CASSTTSGRALGETQYF. For the CDR3, the DNA is TGTGCCAGCAGCACTACTAGCGGGAGGGCCCTCGGAGAGACCCAGTACTTC.

The chain is built from TRBV11-3 and TRBJ2-1; 14 bases fit TRBD2. With 6 bases clipped from V and 9 bases from J, the junction kept 4 bases outside the gene matches. The CDR3 runs 14 residues. Looked up from germline, CDR1 is SGHNT and CDR2 is YENEEA. In nucleotides, the CDR3 is TGTGCCAGCAGGGGACTAGCGGGAGTCAGTGAGCAGTTCTTC. It specifies CASRGLAGVSEQFF.

The chain joins TRBV19 to TRBJ2-3; no reliable D call. The CDR3 extends over 13 amino acids. With 5 bases removed from V and 3 bases from J, the gap between germline ends came to 9 bases. Per the germline V gene, CDR1 is LNHDA and CDR2 is SQIVND (reference sequence). The CDR3 DNA reads as TGTGCCAGTAGTTCAACTCCGACAGATACGCAGTATTTT. Translated, it gives CASSSTPTDTQYF.

V usage is TRBV27 and J usage is TRBJ2-4, with D tentatively TRBD1 (6 bases). Germline V gene sequence: CDR1 MNHEY, CDR2 SMNVEV (reference sequence). The V and J ends lost 5 bases and 4 bases respectively, with 18 bases between them. The CDR3 is 16 amino acids. The CDR3 here is CASSPQYRDTKNIQYF. The CDR3 bases are TGTGCCAGCAGTCCTCAATATCGGGACACAAAAAACATTCAGTACTTC.

J is TRBJ1-1 and V is TRBV30; D gene unclear. V lost 5 bases and J 5 bases, leaving 12 bases between the germline ends. Germline values: CDR1 GTSNPN, CDR2 SVGIG (reference sequence). CDR3 length: 12 residues. The CDR3 sequence is CAWSNSRTEAFF. The CDR3 DNA reads as TGTGCCTGGTCGAACTCGAGGACTGAAGCTTTCTTT.

This rearrangement joins TRBV5-4 to TRBJ2-3; TRBD1 aligns across 7 bases. The length of the CDR3 is 14 residues. The trim removed 4 bases at V and 4 bases at J, leaving 6 bases unmatched. CDR1 is SGHNT, CDR2 YYREEE, per germline (reference sequence). This CDR3 is CASSRPQGADTQYF. The DNA of the CDR3 is TGTGCCAGCAGCAGGCCTCAGGGGGCAGATACGCAGTATTTT.

The chain is built from TRBV19 and TRBJ1-1, with no clear D. Per the germline V gene, CDR1 is LNHDA and CDR2 is SQIVND (reference sequence). The CDR3 contains 13 residues. The V gene lost 3 bases and the J gene lost 1 base, with 6 bases spanning the gap. The chain's CDR3 is CASSIRQNTEAFF. CDR3 DNA: TGTGCCAGTAGTATTAGACAGAACACTGAAGCTTTCTTT.

The chain carries TRBV18 and TRBJ2-1, with 7 bases matching TRBD2. The J segment lost 5 bases and the V segment lost 2 bases, leaving 0 bases of the junction unmatched. The germline gives CDR1 KGHSH, CDR2 LQKENI. The CDR3 runs 13 residues. DNA for the CDR3: TGTGCCAGCTCACCAAGCGGGAACAATGAGCAGTTCTTC. It encodes CASSPSGNNEQFF.

This sequence joins TRBV11-3 and TRBJ1-1; unclear D gene. The V gene's germline CDR1 is SGHNT and CDR2 YENEEA. There are 14 residues in the CDR3. V lost 6 bases and J 5 bases, leaving 16 bases between the germline ends. CDR3 sequence: CASRFSSGGTEAFF. CDR3 coding DNA: TGTGCCAGCAGATTCAGTTCGGGAGGGACTGAAGCTTTCTTT. Full variable domain (rest looked up from reference TRBV11-3 and TRBJ1-1): EAGVVQSPRYKIIEKKQPVAFWCNPISGHNTLYWYLQNLGQGPELLIRYENEEAVDDSQLPKDRFSAERLKGVDSTLKIQPAELGDSAVYLCASRFSSGGTEAFFGQGTRLTVV.

The chain employs TRBV18 and TRBJ1-6; 11 nucleotides agree with TRBD1. J lost 9 bases, V lost 3 bases, and 10 bases had no gene match. CDR3 length: 17 residues. Germline V gene data show CDR1 as KGHSH and CDR2 as LQKENI. DNA of the CDR3: TGTGCCAGCTCACCCTCTACCCTTGGGACAGGGGGTTCACCCCTCCACTTT. Amino acid sequence: CASSPSTLGTGGSPLHF.

This clone was recorded once. This sequence joins TRBV2 and TRBJ2-7, with D unresolved. V was clipped by 3 bases and J by 6 bases, with 9 bases between them. The germline V gene has CDR1 SNHLY and CDR2 FYNNEI. The CDR3 covers 12 residues. The CDR3 sequence: CASSEPRIEQYF. CDR3 nucleotide sequence: TGTGCCAGCAGTGAGCCCAGGATCGAGCAGTACTTC.

V gene TRBV6-1 combines with J gene TRBJ1-3; D ambiguous. The CDR3 spans 13 residues. V lost 2 bases and J 5 bases, leaving 7 bases between the germline ends. The germline V gene encodes CDR1 MNHNS and CDR2 SASEGT. CDR3 nucleotide sequence: TGTGCCAGCAGTGAAAAACCTAGAAACACCATATATTTT. Encoded protein: CASSEKPRNTIYF.

The chain links TRBV3-1 (or the pseudogene TRBV3-2) to TRBJ1-1; 10 bases match TRBD1. CDR1 is LGHDT, CDR2 YNNKEL, per germline (reference sequence). The CDR3 consists of 14 residues. The trim removed 4 bases at V and 5 bases at J, leaving 4 bases unmatched. This CDR3 is CASSPDRGETEAFF. CDR3 DNA: TGTGCCAGCAGCCCGGACAGGGGGGAAACTGAAGCTTTCTTT.